This TCR beta chain is drawn from a study of regulatory T cells in long-lasting Graves disease. This clonotype was recorded many times. Its antigen is not identified. Overall study results and limits: Since the sample size was small, accuracy may have been reduced. TCR diversity was lower in persistent Graves' patients (versus newly diagnosed ones).

CDR3 regions were amplified by Arm-PCR using iRepertoire HTBI primers to build TCR beta libraries. As handled by the study authors: Spanning all samples, the identified segments comprised 60 to 80 TRBV and approximately 15 TRBJ. TCRdb recomputed calls from the multiplex PCR reads with MiXCR, one row per CDR3 protein. These V and J calls rely on TCRdb rather than the paper's analysis. The repertoire holds about 400,000 distinct CDR3 sequences, with 15% to 17% as singletons. This CDR3 has 15 amino acids. Losses at the gene ends were 1 base for V and 7 bases for J; bases not matched to a gene: 9. Germline assignment: CDR1 MGHRA and CDR2 YSYEKL. Described time point: newly diagnosed GD, antithyroid drugs for less than 3 months. The TCR library used RNA extracted from PBMCs.

Specimen: peripheral blood mononuclear cells (PBMCs), collected at new diagnosis, from a patient treated with antithyroid drugs. The V call is TRBV4-1, the J call TRBJ2-7; 8 nucleotides match TRBD1. The sequence came from a female donor with Graves disease. CDR3 loop: CASSQVGGQGIEQYF. The CDR3 bases are TGCGCCAGCAGCCAAGTTGGAGGACAGGGAATTGAGCAGTACTTC.